The 7 T cell receptor beta chains listed next were all sequenced from one sample in a study of blood T cell repertoires in COVID-19. TCRdb's table, derived via immunoSEQ multiplex PCR, lists solely in-frame clones and lacks some. The data contain a few hundred thousand clones, 84% of them singletons. Sequencing was done on a sample of peripheral blood. These receptors originate from a woman in her thirties or forties who had recovered from COVID-19.

V is TRBV28 and J is TRBJ2-7, with 9 bases matching TRBD1. The junction had 11 bases not matched to a gene; V was cut back by 5 bases and J by 3 bases. The length of the CDR3 is 16 residues. Germline loops: CDR1 MDHEN, CDR2 SYDVKM. CDR3 sequence: CASSAGSETGGYEQYF. CDR3 nucleotides: TGTGCCAGCAGTGCGGGCTCCGAGACAGGGGGCTACGAGCAGTACTTC.

The gene calls are TRBV7-9 and TRBJ1-1, with 8 bases matching TRBD1. Germline loops: CDR1 SEHNR, CDR2 FQNEAQ (reference sequence). The CDR3 is 15 amino acids. The J segment lost 1 base and the V segment lost 1 base, leaving 2 bases of the junction unmatched. CDR3 in DNA: TGTGCCAGCAGCTTAGTAGGGACAGGGAACACTGAAGCTTTCTTT. It codes for CASSLVGTGNTEAFF.

The CDR3, as DNA: TGTGCCAGCAGTGAACGGGGTGCAGAAGCTAATGAAAAACTGTTTTTT. Its protein is CASSERGAEANEKLFF. J is TRBJ1-4 and V is TRBV2; D is unresolved. V shed 2 bases and J shed 3 bases, with 13 bases lying between them. Germline lookup yields CDR1 SNHLY and CDR2 FYNNEI. The CDR3 sequence is 16 residues long. The full variable domain, its missing parts supplied by reference TRBV2 and TRBJ1-4, is EPEVTQTPSHQVTQMGQEVILRCVPISNHLYFYWYRQILGQKVEFLVSFYNNEISEKSEIFDDQFSVERPDGSNFTLKIRSTKLEDSAMYFCASSERGAEANEKLFFGSGTQLSVL.

The rearrangement uses TRBV6-2 or TRBV6-3 and TRBJ2-7; D perhaps matches TRBD2 (7 bases). Germline V gene data show CDR1 as MNHEY and CDR2 as SVGEGT. The CDR3 is 14 residues long. Trimming removed 6 bases from V and 7 bases from J, with 19 bases in between. CDR3 sequence (DNA): TGTGCCAGCAGCCCAGCGGGGACAATCCTGGAGCAGTACTTC. Translated, it gives CASSPAGTILEQYF.

The chain recombines TRBV27 with TRBJ2-5; TRBD2 agrees at 7 bases. The CDR3 has 15 residues. Germline lookup yields CDR1 MNHEY and CDR2 SMNVEV (reference sequence). Trimming took 5 bases from V and 1 from J; bases not matched to a gene: 7. CDR3 protein: CASSRAWGGQETQYF. Written as DNA, the CDR3 is TGTGCCAGCAGTAGAGCGTGGGGGGGCCAAGAGACCCAGTACTTC.

The rearrangement joins TRBV19 to TRBJ2-2; 12 bases are a match to TRBD2. CDR1 is LNHDA, CDR2 SQIVND, per germline (reference sequence). Trimming removed 5 bases from V and 7 bases from J; junction bases left unmatched: 8. The CDR3 spans 16 residues. Here the CDR3 DNA reads TGTGCCAGTAGTCCTCCGGGACTAGCGGGTGACGGGGAGCTGTTTTTT. As protein: CASSPPGLAGDGELFF.

J is TRBJ1-1 and V is TRBV7-9, with no clear D. The CDR3 runs 14 residues. Per germline, CDR1 SEHNR and CDR2 FQNEAQ (reference sequence). V lost 1 base and J lost 2, with 8 bases in between. This CDR3 is CASSLVQSNTEAFF. The CDR3 DNA is TGTGCCAGCAGCTTAGTACAGAGCAACACTGAAGCTTTCTTT. Based on the CDR3 plus reference TRBV7-9 and TRBJ1-1, the full variable domain is DTGVSQNPRHKITKRGQNVTFRCDPISEHNRLYWYRQTLGQGPEFLTYFQNEAQLEKSRLLSDRFSAERPKGSFSTLEIQRTEQGDSAMYLCASSLVQSNTEAFFGQGTRLTVV.